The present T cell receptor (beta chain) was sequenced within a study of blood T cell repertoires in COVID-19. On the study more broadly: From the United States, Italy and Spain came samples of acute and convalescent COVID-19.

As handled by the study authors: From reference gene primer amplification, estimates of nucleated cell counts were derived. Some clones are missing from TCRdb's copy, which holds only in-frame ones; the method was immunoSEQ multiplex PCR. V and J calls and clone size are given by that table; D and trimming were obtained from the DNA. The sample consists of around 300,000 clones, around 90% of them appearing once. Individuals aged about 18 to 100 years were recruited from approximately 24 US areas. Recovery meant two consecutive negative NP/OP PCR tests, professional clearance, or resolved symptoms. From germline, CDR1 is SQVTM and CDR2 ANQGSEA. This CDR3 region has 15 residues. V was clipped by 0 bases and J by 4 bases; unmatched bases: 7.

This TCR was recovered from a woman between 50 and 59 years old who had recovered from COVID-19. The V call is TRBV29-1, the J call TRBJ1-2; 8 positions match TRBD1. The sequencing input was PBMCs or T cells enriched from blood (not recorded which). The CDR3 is CSVEDIRGLAYGYTF. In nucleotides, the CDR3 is TGCAGCGTTGAAGATATCAGGGGGCTGGCCTATGGCTACACCTTC.